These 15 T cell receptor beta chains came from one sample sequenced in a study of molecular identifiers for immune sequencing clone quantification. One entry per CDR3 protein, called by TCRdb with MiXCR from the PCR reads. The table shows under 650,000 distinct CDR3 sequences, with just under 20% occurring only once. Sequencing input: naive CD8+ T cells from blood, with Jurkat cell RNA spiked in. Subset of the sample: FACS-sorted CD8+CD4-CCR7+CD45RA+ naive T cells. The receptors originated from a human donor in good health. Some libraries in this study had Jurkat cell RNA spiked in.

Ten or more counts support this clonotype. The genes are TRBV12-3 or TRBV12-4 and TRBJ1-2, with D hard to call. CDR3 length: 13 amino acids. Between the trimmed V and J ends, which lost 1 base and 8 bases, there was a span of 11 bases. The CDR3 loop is CASSLGGSEGYTF. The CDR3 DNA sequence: TGTGCCAGCAGTTTAGGAGGGTCCGAGGGCTACACCTTC.

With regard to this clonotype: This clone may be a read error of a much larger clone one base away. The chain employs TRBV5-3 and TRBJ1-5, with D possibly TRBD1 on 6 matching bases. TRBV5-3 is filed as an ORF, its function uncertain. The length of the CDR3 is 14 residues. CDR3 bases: TGTGCCAGCAGCTTGTGGGGGGGCGGCCAGCCCCAGCATTTT. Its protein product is CASSLWGGGQPQHF.

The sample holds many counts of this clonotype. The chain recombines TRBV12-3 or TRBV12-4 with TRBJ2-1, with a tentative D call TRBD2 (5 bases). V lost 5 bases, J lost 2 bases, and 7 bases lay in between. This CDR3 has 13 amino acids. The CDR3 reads CASSGSTYNEQFF. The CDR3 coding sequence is TGTGCCAGCAGTGGGAGTACCTACAATGAGCAGTTCTTC.

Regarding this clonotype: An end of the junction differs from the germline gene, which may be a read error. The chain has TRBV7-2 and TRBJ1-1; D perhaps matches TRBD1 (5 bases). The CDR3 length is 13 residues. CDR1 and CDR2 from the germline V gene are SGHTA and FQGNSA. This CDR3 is CAISFGQNTEAFF. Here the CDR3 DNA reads TGTGCCATCAGCTTCGGACAGAACACTGAAGCTTTCTTT. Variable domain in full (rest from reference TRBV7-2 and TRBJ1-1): GAGVSQSPSNKVTEKGKDVELRCDPISGHTALYWYRQSLGQGLEFLIYFQGNSAPDKSGLPSDRFSAERTGGSVSTLTIQRTQQEDSAVYLCAISFGQNTEAFFGQGTRLTVV.

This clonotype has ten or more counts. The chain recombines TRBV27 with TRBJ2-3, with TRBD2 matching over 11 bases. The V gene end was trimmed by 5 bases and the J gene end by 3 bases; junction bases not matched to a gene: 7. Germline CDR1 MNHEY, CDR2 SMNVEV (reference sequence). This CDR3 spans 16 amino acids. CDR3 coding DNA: TGTGCCAGCAGTCCACTACTAGCGGGAGAGACAGATACGCAGTATTTT. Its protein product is CASSPLLAGETDTQYF.

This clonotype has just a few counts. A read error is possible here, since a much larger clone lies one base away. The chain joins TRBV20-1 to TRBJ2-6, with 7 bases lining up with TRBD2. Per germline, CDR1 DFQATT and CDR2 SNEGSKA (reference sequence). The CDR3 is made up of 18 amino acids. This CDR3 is CSARALADPSAGASVLTF. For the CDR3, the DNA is TGCAGTGCTAGAGCCCTAGCGGATCCGTCAGCTGGGGCCAGCGTCCTGACTTTC.

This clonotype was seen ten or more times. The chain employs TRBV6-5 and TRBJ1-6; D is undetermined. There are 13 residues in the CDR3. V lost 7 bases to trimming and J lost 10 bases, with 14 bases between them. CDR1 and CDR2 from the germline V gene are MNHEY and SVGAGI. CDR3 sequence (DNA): TGTGCCAGCACCCTCTCGCTCCCCTCACCCCTCCACTTT. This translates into CASTLSLPSPLHF.

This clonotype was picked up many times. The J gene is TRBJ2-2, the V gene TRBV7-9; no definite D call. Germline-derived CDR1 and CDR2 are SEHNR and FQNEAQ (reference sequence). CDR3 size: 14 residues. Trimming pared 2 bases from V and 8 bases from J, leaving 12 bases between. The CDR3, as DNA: TGTGCCAGCAGCTTAACCCCAGAGGAGGGGGAGCTGTTTTTT. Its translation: CASSLTPEEGELFF. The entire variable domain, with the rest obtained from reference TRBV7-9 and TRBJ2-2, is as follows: DTGVSQNPRHKITKRGQNVTFRCDPISEHNRLYWYRQTLGQGPEFLTYFQNEAQLEKSRLLSDRFSAERPKGSFSTLEIQRTEQGDSAMYLCASSLTPEEGELFFGEGSRLTVL.

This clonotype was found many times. CDR3 residues: CASSVLDSYTGELFF. The CDR3 nucleotides read TGTGCCAGCAGCGTACTGGACAGTTACACCGGGGAGCTGTTTTTT. V is TRBV9 and J is TRBJ2-2, with D perhaps TRBD1 (6 bases). Germline assignment: CDR1 SGDLS and CDR2 YYNGEE. Trimming pared 1 base from V and 3 bases from J, leaving 10 bases between. The CDR3 is made up of 15 amino acids.

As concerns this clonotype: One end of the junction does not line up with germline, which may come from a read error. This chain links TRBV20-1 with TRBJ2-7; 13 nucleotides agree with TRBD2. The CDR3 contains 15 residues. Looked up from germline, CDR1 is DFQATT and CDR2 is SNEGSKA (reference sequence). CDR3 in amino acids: CSARDGLAGAYERYF. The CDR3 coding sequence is TGCAGTGCTAGAGACGGACTAGCGGGAGCTTACGAGCGGTACTTC.

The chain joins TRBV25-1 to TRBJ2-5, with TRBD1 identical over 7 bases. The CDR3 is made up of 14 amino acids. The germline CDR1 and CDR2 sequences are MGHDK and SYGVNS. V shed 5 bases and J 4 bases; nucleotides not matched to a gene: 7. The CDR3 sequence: CASSFRDSRETQYF. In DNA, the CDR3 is TGTGCCAGCAGTTTCCGGGACAGCCGAGAGACCCAGTACTTC.

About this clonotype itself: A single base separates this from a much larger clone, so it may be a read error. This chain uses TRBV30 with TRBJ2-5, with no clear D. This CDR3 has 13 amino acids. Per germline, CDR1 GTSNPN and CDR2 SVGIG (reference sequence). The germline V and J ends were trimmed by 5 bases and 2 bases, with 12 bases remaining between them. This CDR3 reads CAWGIQTQETQYF. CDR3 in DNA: TGTGCCTGGGGTATACAAACACAAGAGACCCAGTACTTC.

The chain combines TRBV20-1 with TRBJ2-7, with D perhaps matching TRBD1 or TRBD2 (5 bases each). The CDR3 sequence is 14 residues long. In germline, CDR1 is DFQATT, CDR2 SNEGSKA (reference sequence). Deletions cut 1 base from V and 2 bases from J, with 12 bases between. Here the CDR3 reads CSARAGGTPYEQYF. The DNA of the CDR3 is TGCAGTGCTAGAGCTGGGGGAACTCCCTACGAGCAGTACTTC.

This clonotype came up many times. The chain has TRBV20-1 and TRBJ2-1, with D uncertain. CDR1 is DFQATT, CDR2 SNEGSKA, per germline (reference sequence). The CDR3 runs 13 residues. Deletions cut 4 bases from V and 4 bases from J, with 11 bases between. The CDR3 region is CSATRATYNEQFF. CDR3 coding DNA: TGCAGTGCTACTCGTGCTACTTACAATGAGCAGTTCTTC.

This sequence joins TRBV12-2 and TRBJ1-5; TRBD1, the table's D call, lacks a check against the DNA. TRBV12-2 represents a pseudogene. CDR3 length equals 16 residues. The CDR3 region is CASRSCRDRDNQPQHF. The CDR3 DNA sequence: TGTGCAAGTCGCTCGTGCCGGGACAGGGACAATCAGCCCCAGCATTTT.